This passage covers 27 T cell receptor beta chains from one sample sequenced in a study of blood T cell repertoires in COVID-19. Method: immunoSEQ multiplex PCR; TCRdb's copy keeps in-frame clones and lacks some. This table holds approximately 150,000 clones, over 80% found once. The sample comprised peripheral blood. All receptors come from a woman aged 55-75 years who had recovered from COVID-19.

The chain has TRBV12-3 or TRBV12-4 and TRBJ1-2, with unresolved D. V shed 1 base and J shed 8 bases, with 8 bases lying between them. This CDR3 has 12 amino acids. CDR3 protein: CASSLGGRGYTF. The CDR3, as DNA: TGTGCCAGCAGTTTAGGAGGGCGAGGCTACACCTTC.

For the CDR3, the DNA is TGCGCCAGCAGTCTAGACAGGGGGGGCTTTCCCCAGCATTTT. This codes for CASSLDRGGFPQHF. V and J are TRBV4-1 and TRBJ1-5; 9 positions agree with TRBD1. Germline lookup yields CDR1 MGHRA and CDR2 YSYEKL. J was trimmed by 10 bases and V by 6 bases; bases with no gene match: 10. This CDR3 region has 14 residues.

This clone came up once. V gene TRBV19 combines with J gene TRBJ2-1; 8 positions agree with TRBD2. The CDR3 is 17 amino acids. V shed 2 bases and J 0 bases; nucleotides not matched to a gene: 6. Germline lookup yields CDR1 LNHDA and CDR2 SQIVND (reference sequence). The CDR3, as DNA: TGTGCCAGTAGTATAACGGGCGGGGGGTTCTCCTACAATGAGCAGTTCTTC. It is translated as CASSITGGGFSYNEQFF.

The rearrangement uses TRBV2 and TRBJ1-5; no reliable D call. Trimming removed 3 bases at V and 8 bases at J, with 8 bases between. The CDR3 loop spans 12 amino acids. Per germline, CDR1 SNHLY and CDR2 FYNNEI. CDR3 protein: CASSDRGEPQHF. For the CDR3, the DNA is TGTGCCAGCAGTGATCGGGGTGAGCCCCAGCATTTT. Using reference TRBV2 and TRBJ1-5 for the parts outside the CDR3, the full variable domain is EPEVTQTPSHQVTQMGQEVILRCVPISNHLYFYWYRQILGQKVEFLVSFYNNEISEKSEIFDDQFSVERPDGSNFTLKIRSTKLEDSAMYFCASSDRGEPQHFGDGTRLSIL.

The chain joins TRBV20-1 to TRBJ1-2; 9 positions match TRBD1. V was pared by 8 bases and J by 6 bases, with 4 bases of the junction left unmatched. This CDR3 comprises 11 residues. Germline V lookup: CDR1 DFQATT, CDR2 SNEGSKA (reference sequence). The CDR3 protein is CSYTGGNGYTF. In DNA, the CDR3 is TGCAGTTACACAGGGGGCAATGGCTACACCTTC.

In the case of this clone: Other DNA variants within this sample encode the same CDR3. The gene calls are TRBV7-3 and TRBJ2-2, with D possibly TRBD2 on 6 matching bases. Per the germline V gene, CDR1 is SGHTA and CDR2 is FQGTGA. This CDR3 region has 14 residues. V shed 6 bases and J shed 1 base, with 9 bases lying between them. CDR3 sequence reads: CASSSGLNTGELFF. CDR3 in DNA: TGTGCCAGCAGTTCGGGACTGAACACCGGGGAGCTGTTTTTT.

This clone is a singleton in its sample. The chain joins TRBV27 to TRBJ2-3; D is perhaps TRBD2 (5 bases). The CDR3 spans 14 residues. V lost 6 bases and J lost 1, with 11 bases in between. CDR1 is MNHEY, CDR2 SMNVEV, per germline (reference sequence). CDR3 coding DNA: TGTGCCAGCAGAGCGGTCTGGCGCACAGATACGCAGTATTTT. Protein: CASRAVWRTDTQYF.

The chain combines TRBV5-4 with TRBJ1-2, with TRBD1 matching over 7 bases. The J segment lost 5 bases and the V segment lost 0 bases, leaving 7 bases of the junction unmatched. The CDR3 contains 15 residues. Germline V gives CDR1 SGHNT, CDR2 YYREEE (reference sequence). This CDR3 is CASSLGGDSNYGYTF. For the CDR3, the DNA is TGTGCCAGCAGCTTGGGTGGGGACAGCAATTATGGCTACACCTTC.

The rearrangement joins TRBV5-1 to TRBJ2-5; D possibly corresponds to TRBD2 (5 bases). Germline lookup yields CDR1 SGHRS and CDR2 YFSETQ. With 1 base removed from V and 2 bases from J, the gap between germline ends came to 12 bases. The CDR3 sequence is 15 residues long. The CDR3 here is CASSLTPAVQETQYF. The DNA of the CDR3 is TGCGCCAGCAGCTTGACGCCAGCGGTTCAAGAGACCCAGTACTTC.

V and J are TRBV5-4 and TRBJ1-1; TRBD1 agrees at 10 bases. CDR3 length equals 16 residues. Germline values: CDR1 SGHNT, CDR2 YYREEE (reference sequence). The junction had 8 bases not matched to a gene; V was cut back by 3 bases and J by 3 bases. The CDR3 nucleotides read TGTGCCAGCAGCTCGGGACAGGGGCGCCTCTACACTGAAGCTTTCTTT. The encoded protein is CASSSGQGRLYTEAFF. Looking up the rest from reference TRBV5-4 and TRBJ1-1 gives the full variable domain: ETGVTQSPTHLIKTRGQQVTLRCSSQSGHNTVSWYQQALGQGPQFIFQYYREEENGRGNFPPRFSGLQFPNYSSELNVNALELDDSALYLCASSSGQGRLYTEAFFGQGTRLTVV.

This clone was found once. V is TRBV5-1 and J is TRBJ1-2, with D maybe TRBD1 (6 bases). CDR1 and CDR2 from the germline V gene are SGHRS and YFSETQ. Between the trimmed V and J ends, which lost 2 bases and 0 bases, there was a span of 8 bases. The CDR3 consists of 14 residues. CDR3 loop: CASSFNRANYGYTF. For the CDR3, the DNA is TGCGCCAGCAGCTTTAACAGGGCTAACTATGGCTACACCTTC.

The chain uses TRBV6-2 or TRBV6-3 and TRBJ1-2; D call uncertain. Germline assignment: CDR1 MNHEY and CDR2 SVGEGT. The CDR3 sequence is 15 residues long. Trimming took off 2 bases at V and 7 bases at J, with 17 bases between the two ends. DNA of the CDR3: TGTGCCAGCAGTTACCGAGAACGTCTTTGGGCTGGCTACACCTTC. This encodes CASSYRERLWAGYTF.

V is TRBV7-9 and J is TRBJ2-1; no reliable D call. V lost 7 bases and J 5 bases, leaving 12 bases between the germline ends. The CDR3 loop spans 13 amino acids. Germline assignment: CDR1 SEHNR and CDR2 FQNEAQ (reference sequence). The CDR3 DNA follows: TGTGCCAGCACCCTACTTCGTGACAATGAGCAGTTCTTC. This translates into CASTLLRDNEQFF.

The CDR3 loop reads CASSTSDRKNGYTF. The CDR3 DNA reads TGTGCCAGCAGCACCTCGGACAGAAAAAATGGCTACACCTTC. V is TRBV3-1 (or the pseudogene TRBV3-2) and J is TRBJ1-2; maybe TRBD1 (6 bases). The ends were cut back, 5 bases at V and 6 bases at J, with 16 bases in the middle. The CDR3 spans 14 residues. Germline loops: CDR1 LGHDT, CDR2 YNNKEL (reference sequence).

J is TRBJ1-1 and V is TRBV5-1; D is undetermined. This CDR3 has 14 amino acids. With 4 bases removed from V and 5 bases from J, the gap between germline ends came to 15 bases. CDR1 is SGHRS, CDR2 YFSETQ, per germline. Here the CDR3 DNA reads TGCGCCAGCAGCCCCATCTCGGCGGCTACTGAAGCTTTCTTT. It encodes CASSPISAATEAFF.

The chain couples TRBV19 to TRBJ2-3; 12 bases line up with TRBD1. Germline assignment: CDR1 LNHDA and CDR2 SQIVND (reference sequence). V shed 3 bases and J 2 bases; nucleotides not matched to a gene: 6. This CDR3 is 17 amino acids long. The CDR3 nucleotides read TGTGCCAGTAGTATGGGACAGGGGGCCGGGGTCACAGATACGCAGTATTTT. Protein sequence: CASSMGQGAGVTDTQYF.

J is TRBJ1-1 and V is TRBV2; no firm D call. This CDR3 is 13 amino acids long. V was trimmed by 6 bases and J by 1 base, leaving 9 bases between them. CDR1 is SNHLY and CDR2 is FYNNEI in the germline V gene. The chain's CDR3 is CASRVHRNTEAFF. CDR3 DNA sequence: TGTGCCAGCAGGGTACACCGGAACACTGAAGCTTTCTTT.

In DNA, the CDR3 is TGCGCCAGCAGCCTCCAGGGTAATGAAAAACTGTTTTTT. Its translation is CASSLQGNEKLFF. V is TRBV4-1 and J is TRBJ1-4, with D possibly being TRBD1 (5 bases). Germline CDR1 is MGHRA and CDR2 is YSYEKL. The CDR3 is 13 residues long. V shed 4 bases and J shed 4 bases, with 7 bases lying between them.

This clone was counted once. V gene TRBV6-5 combines with J gene TRBJ2-7; 7 bases match TRBD1. Unmatched junction bases numbered 6, after V lost 2 bases and J lost 2 bases. This CDR3 comprises 15 residues. The germline V gene has CDR1 MNHEY and CDR2 SVGAGI. The CDR3 is CASSYNRDSAYEQYF. The CDR3 nucleotides read TGTGCCAGCAGTTACAACCGGGACAGTGCCTACGAGCAGTACTTC.

J is TRBJ1-1 and V is TRBV30, with 12 bases identical to TRBD1. V shed 8 bases and J 7 bases; nucleotides not matched to a gene: 11. The CDR3 loop spans 14 amino acids. Germline V gene sequence: CDR1 GTSNPN, CDR2 SVGIG (reference sequence). CDR3 coding DNA: TGTGCCAGGGGGACAGGGGGCCTTGGCCTTGAAGCTTTCTTT. Protein product: CARGTGGLGLEAFF. Full variable domain (remainder filled in from reference TRBV30 and TRBJ1-1): SQTIHQWPATLVQPVGSPLSLECTVEGTSNPNLYWYRQAAGRGLQLLFYSVGIGQISSEVPQNLSASRPQDRQFILSSKKLLLSDSGFYLCARGTGGLGLEAFFGQGTRLTVV.

The rearrangement links TRBV4-2 to TRBJ2-1; possibly TRBD1 for D (6 bases). The CDR3 length is 16 residues. Trimming left V 0 bases short and J 4 bases short, with 13 bases between. Germline assignment: CDR1 LGHNA and CDR2 YNFKEQ. CDR3 in amino acids: CASSQDRDRLYNEQFF. The CDR3 bases are TGTGCCAGCAGCCAAGATCGAGACAGGTTATACAATGAGCAGTTCTTC.

J is TRBJ2-4 and V is TRBV3-1 (or the pseudogene TRBV3-2); unclear D gene. Trimming stripped 6 bases from V and 8 bases from J, with 8 bases between. Germline V CDR1 and CDR2: LGHDT, YNNKEL (reference sequence). There are 11 residues in the CDR3. CDR3 sequence: CASSQRYIQYF. CDR3 coding DNA: TGTGCCAGCAGTCAGAGGTACATTCAGTACTTC.

The chain joins TRBV29-1 to TRBJ2-1, with TRBD2 matching 8 bases. The trim removed 2 bases at V and 8 bases at J, leaving 11 bases unmatched. Germline assignment: CDR1 SQVTM and CDR2 ANQGSEA. The length of the CDR3 is 15 residues. The DNA of the CDR3 is TGCAGCGTTGAACCCCCGCGGGGGGCCGGCGATGAGCAGTTCTTC. Its translation: CSVEPPRGAGDEQFF.

The chain links TRBV3-1 (or the pseudogene TRBV3-2) to TRBJ2-6; 10 bases match TRBD1. Germline CDR1 is LGHDT and CDR2 is YNNKEL (reference sequence). There are 17 residues in the CDR3. V lost 1 base and J lost 0; bases outside the gene matches: 0. The CDR3 protein is CASSQGTGGSGANVLTF. DNA of the CDR3: TGTGCCAGCAGCCAAGGGACAGGGGGCTCTGGGGCCAACGTCCTGACTTTC.

The genes are TRBV7-2 and TRBJ1-1; the D gene is possibly TRBD1 (5 bases). This CDR3 is built from 16 residues. V was cut by 1 base and J by 3 bases, with 15 bases left in between. The germline gives CDR1 SGHTA, CDR2 FQGNSA. The CDR3 spells CASSLELLGRYTEAFF. CDR3 bases: TGTGCCAGCAGCTTAGAGCTGCTGGGGCGGTACACTGAAGCTTTCTTT.

The V call is TRBV19, the J call TRBJ1-6, with 11 bases fitting TRBD1. This CDR3 has 14 residues. The J segment lost 5 bases and the V segment lost 8 bases, leaving 2 bases of the junction unmatched. Germline V gives CDR1 LNHDA, CDR2 SQIVND (reference sequence). CDR3 residues: CASRDRGNNSPLHF. The CDR3 DNA reads TGTGCCAGTCGGGACAGGGGGAATAATTCACCCCTCCACTTT.

The rearrangement joins TRBV6-5 to TRBJ1-1; 7 nucleotides line up with TRBD1. Germline V lookup: CDR1 MNHEY, CDR2 SVGAGI. CDR3 length: 11 residues. J was trimmed by 7 bases and V by 11 bases; bases with no gene match: 7. The DNA of the CDR3 is TGTGCCTCCAGGGGGTTAAGTGAAGCTTTCTTT. This translates into CASRGLSEAFF.